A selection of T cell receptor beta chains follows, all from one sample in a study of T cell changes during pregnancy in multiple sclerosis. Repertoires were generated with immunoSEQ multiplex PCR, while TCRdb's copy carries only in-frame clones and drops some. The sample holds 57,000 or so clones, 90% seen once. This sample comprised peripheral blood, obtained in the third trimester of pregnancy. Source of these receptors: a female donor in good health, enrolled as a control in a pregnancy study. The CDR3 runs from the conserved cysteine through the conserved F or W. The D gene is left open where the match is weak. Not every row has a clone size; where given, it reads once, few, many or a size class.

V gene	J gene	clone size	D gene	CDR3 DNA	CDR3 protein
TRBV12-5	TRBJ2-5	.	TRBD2	TGTGCTAGTGGTTCCCGGACGGGGGGAAGAGAGACCCAGTACTTC	CASGSRTGGRETQYF
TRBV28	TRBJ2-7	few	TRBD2	TGTGCCAGCAGACCCCGGGAGGCCCTACTCTACGAGCAGTACTTC	CASRPREALLYEQYF
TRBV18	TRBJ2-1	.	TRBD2	TGTGCCAGCTCCGAGCAGGCGGGGGTCTCCTACAATGAGCAGTTCTTC	CASSEQAGVSYNEQFF
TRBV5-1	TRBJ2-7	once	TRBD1	TGCGCCAGCAGTCAGGGCCGGGACAGGGTCGAGCAGTACTTC	CASSQGRDRVEQYF
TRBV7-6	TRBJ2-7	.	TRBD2	TGTGCCAGCAGCTTAGACGGCGGGGGGGCCAACGAGCAGTACTTC	CASSLDGGGANEQYF
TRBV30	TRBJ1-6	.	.	TGTGCCTGGACCTCAGGGCTTACTAATTCACCCCTCCACTTT	CAWTSGLTNSPLHF
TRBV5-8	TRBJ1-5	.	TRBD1	TGTGCCAGCAGTTCCGGACAGGGTGAGTGGCAGCCCCAGCATTTT	CASSSGQGEWQPQHF
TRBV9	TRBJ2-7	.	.	TGTGCCAGCAGCGTAGATATTGAAGGGGGCTCCTACGAGCAGTACTTC	CASSVDIEGGSYEQYF
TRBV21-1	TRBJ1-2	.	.	TGTGCCAGCCGGAGCTATGGCTACACCTTC	CASRSYGYTF
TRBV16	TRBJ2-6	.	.	TGTGCCAGCAGCCTCCAGACAGGCGTTGCTGGGGCCAACGTCCTGACTTTC	CASSLQTGVAGANVLTF
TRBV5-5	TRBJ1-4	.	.	TGTGCCAGCAGCTTTTATAGGAAGGCGGATGAAAAACTGTTTTTT	CASSFYRKADEKLFF
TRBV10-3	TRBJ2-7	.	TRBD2	TGTGCCATCAGTGAGTCTAGGGGACTAGCGGAGCCGCAGTACTTC	CAISESRGLAEPQYF
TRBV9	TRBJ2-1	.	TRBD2	TGTGCCAGCAGCGCGGGACTAGCTGCCAATGAGCAGTTCTTC	CASSAGLAANEQFF
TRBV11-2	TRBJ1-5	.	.	TGTGCCAGCAGCTTAGATTTGGGGCAGGGTCAGCCCCAGCATTTT	CASSLDLGQGQPQHF
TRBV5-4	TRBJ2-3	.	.	TGTGCCAGCAGCCTCCCCTCGAGCGATACGCAGTATTTT	CASSLPSSDTQYF
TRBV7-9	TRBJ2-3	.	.	TGTGCCAGCAGCTCTCGACTAGAGGCGACAGATACGCAGTATTTT	CASSSRLEATDTQYF
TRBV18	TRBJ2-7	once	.	TGTGCCAGCTCACCTCGGGCAGGGATCTTCTACGAGCAGTACTTC	CASSPRAGIFYEQYF
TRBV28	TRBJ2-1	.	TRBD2	TGTGCCAGCAACCCAAGCGGGACTAGCGCCCGTGAGCAGTTCTTC	CASNPSGTSAREQFF
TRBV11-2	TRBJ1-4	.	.	TGTGCCAGCAGCCAAAACAGGAATGAAAAACTGTTTTTT	CASSQNRNEKLFF
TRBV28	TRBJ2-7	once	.	TGTGCCAGCAGTGCCTCCGGGACAGGGGGTAATAGCGGGGGGTACTACGAGCAGTACTTC	CASSASGTGGNSGGYYEQYF
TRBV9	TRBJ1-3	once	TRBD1	TGTGCCAGCAGCGCGGGGACAGGCTCTGGAAACACCATATATTTT	CASSAGTGSGNTIYF
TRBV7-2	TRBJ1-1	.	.	TGTGCCAGCAGCTTATTTCCGGGTCACACTGAAGCTTTCTTT	CASSLFPGHTEAFF
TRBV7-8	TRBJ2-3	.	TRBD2	TGTGCCAGCAGCTTAGCGGCTAGCGGGGGGCGCACAGATACGCAGTATTTT	CASSLAASGGRTDTQYF
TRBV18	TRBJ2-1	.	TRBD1	TGTGCCAGCTCACCGGGACAGGGGAATGAGCAGTTCTTC	CASSPGQGNEQFF
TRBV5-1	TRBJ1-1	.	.	TGCGCCAGCAGCTTGGCAGGGCCGAACACTGAAGCTTTCTTT	CASSLAGPNTEAFF
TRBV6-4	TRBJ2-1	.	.	TGTGCCAGCAGTGAAGGCGGGAAATACAATGAGCAGTTCTTC	CASSEGGKYNEQFF
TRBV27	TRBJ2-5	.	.	TGTGCCAGCAGCGAAGCGCCTCGGCAGGGCGGTGGGGAGACCCAGTACTTC	CASSEAPRQGGGETQYF
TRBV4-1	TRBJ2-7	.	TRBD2	TGCGCCAGCAGCCAAGAGAATAGGCTAGCGGCCTCCTACGAGCAGTACTTC	CASSQENRLAASYEQYF
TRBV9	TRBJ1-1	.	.	TGTGCCAGCAGCGTGGCAGGGAACACTGAAGCTTTCTTT	CASSVAGNTEAFF
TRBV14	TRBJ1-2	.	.	TGTGCCAGCAGCCAAGTGCGGGACCTACATGGCTACACCTTC	CASSQVRDLHGYTF
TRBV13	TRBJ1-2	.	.	TGTGCCAGCAGCTACCAAGAGACAGAAAACTATGGCTACACCTTC	CASSYQETENYGYTF
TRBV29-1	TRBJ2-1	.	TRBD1	TGCAGCGTTGGAAGGGGGCCCACCTACAATGAGCAGTTCTTC	CSVGRGPTYNEQFF
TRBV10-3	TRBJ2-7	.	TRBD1	TGTGCCATCAGTGGGGGACAGGGGTACGAGCAGTACTTC	CAISGGQGYEQYF
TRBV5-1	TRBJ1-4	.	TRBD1	TGCGCCAGCAGCTTGGGACAGGGCGGAGGTGAAAAACTGTTTTTT	CASSLGQGGGEKLFF
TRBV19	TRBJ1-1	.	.	TGTGCCAGTAGTATGGGCACAAACACTGAAGCTTTCTTT	CASSMGTNTEAFF
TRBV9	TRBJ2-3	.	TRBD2	TGTGCCAGCAGCGTAGCAACGGGAGGGCCAAGAGATACGCAGTATTTT	CASSVATGGPRDTQYF
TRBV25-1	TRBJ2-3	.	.	TGTGCCAGCAGAACAGGGGGGGGTGCAGATACGCAGTATTTT	CASRTGGGADTQYF
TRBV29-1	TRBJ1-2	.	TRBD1	TGCAGCGTCGCGACAGGGGGCGGGGGCTACACCTTC	CSVATGGGGYTF
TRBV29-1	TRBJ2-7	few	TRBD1	TGCAGCGTTGATGCCGGGACAGGGAACTACGAGCAGTACTTC	CSVDAGTGNYEQYF